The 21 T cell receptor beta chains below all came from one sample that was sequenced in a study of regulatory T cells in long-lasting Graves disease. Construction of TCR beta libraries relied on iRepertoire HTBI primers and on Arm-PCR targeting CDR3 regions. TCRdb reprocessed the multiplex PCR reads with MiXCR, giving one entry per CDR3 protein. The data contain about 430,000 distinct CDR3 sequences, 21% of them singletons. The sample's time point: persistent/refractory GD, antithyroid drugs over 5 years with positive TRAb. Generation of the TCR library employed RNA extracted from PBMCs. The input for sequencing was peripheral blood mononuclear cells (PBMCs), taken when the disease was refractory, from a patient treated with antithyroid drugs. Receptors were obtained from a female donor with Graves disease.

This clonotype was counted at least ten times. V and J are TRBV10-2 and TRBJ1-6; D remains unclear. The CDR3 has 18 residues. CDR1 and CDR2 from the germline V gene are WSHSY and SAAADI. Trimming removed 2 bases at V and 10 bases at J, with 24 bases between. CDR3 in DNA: TGCGCCAGCAGTGAGCTCGAGCCAGTCGGAGGGTGGGGATCACCCCTCCACTTT. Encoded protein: CASSELEPVGGWGSPLHF.

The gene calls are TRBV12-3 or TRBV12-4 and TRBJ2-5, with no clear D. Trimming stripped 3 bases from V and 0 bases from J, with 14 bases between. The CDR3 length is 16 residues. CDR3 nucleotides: TGTGCCAGCAGTTTCTCCGTCTCTGGGGACCAAGAGACCCAGTACTTC. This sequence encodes CASSFSVSGDQETQYF.

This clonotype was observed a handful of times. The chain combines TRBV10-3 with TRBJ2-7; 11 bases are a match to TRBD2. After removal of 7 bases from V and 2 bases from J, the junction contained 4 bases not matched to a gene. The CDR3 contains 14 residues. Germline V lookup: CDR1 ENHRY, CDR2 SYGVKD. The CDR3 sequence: CAIKGTSGTYEQYF. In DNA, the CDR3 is TGTGCCATCAAGGGGACTAGCGGAACCTACGAGCAGTACTTC.

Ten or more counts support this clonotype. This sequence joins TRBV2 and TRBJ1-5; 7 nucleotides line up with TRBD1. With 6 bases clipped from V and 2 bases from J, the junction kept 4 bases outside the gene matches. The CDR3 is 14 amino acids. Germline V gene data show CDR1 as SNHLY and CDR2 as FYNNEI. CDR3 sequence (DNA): TGTGCCAGCAGCGATGACAGGGGCAATCAGCCCCAGCATTTT. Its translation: CASSDDRGNQPQHF.

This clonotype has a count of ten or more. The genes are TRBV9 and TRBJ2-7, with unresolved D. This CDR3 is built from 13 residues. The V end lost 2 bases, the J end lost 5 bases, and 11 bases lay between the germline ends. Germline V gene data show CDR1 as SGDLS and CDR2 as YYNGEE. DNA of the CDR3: TGTGCCAGCAGCGTCAACGTTCTGGACGAGCAGTACTTC. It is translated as CASSVNVLDEQYF.

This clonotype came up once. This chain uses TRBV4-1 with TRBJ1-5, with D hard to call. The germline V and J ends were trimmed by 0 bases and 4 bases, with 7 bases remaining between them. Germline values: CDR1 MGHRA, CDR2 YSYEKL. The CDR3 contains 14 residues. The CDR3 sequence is CASSQEEGNQPQHF. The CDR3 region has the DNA TGCGCCAGCAGCCAAGAGGAGGGTAATCAGCCCCAGCATTTT.

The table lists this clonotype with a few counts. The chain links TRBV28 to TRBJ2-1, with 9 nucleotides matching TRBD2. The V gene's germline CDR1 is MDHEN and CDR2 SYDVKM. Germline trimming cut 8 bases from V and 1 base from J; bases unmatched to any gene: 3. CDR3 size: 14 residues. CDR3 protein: CASRLAASYNEQFF. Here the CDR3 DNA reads TGTGCCAGCCGACTAGCGGCATCCTACAATGAGCAGTTCTTC.

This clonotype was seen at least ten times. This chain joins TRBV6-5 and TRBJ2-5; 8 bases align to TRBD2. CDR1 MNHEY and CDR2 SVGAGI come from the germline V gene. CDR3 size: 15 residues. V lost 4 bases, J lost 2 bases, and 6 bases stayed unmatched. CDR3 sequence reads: CASSSPGGLQETQYF. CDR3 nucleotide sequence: TGTGCCAGCAGTTCTCCGGGAGGGTTACAAGAGACCCAGTACTTC.

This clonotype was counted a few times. CDR3 residues: CASSLRATAEKLFF. As DNA, the CDR3 is TGTGCCAGTAGTCTCCGGGCCACCGCGGAAAAACTGTTTTTT. The rearrangement links TRBV19 to TRBJ1-4; D remains unclear. The CDR3 consists of 14 residues. Per the germline V gene, CDR1 is LNHDA and CDR2 is SQIVND (reference sequence). V was clipped by 5 bases and J by 8 bases, with 15 bases between them.

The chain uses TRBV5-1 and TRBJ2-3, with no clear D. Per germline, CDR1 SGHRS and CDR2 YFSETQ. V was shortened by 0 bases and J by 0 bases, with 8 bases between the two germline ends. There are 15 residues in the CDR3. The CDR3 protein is CASSLDVVSTDTQYF. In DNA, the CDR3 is TGCGCCAGCAGCTTGGATGTTGTGAGCACAGATACGCAGTATTTT.

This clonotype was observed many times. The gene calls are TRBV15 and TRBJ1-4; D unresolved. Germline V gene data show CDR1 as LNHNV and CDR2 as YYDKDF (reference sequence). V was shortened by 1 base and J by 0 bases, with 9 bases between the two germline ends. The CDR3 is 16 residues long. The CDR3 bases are TGTGCCACCAGCAGAGGGACGGGAGCAACTAATGAAAAACTGTTTTTT. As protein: CATSRGTGATNEKLFF.

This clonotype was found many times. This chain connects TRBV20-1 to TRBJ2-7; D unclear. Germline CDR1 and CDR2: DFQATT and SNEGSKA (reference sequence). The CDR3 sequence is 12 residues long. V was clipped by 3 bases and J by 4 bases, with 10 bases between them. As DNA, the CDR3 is TGCAGTGCTAGCCCCAGCAGTTACGAGCAGTACTTC. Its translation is CSASPSSYEQYF.

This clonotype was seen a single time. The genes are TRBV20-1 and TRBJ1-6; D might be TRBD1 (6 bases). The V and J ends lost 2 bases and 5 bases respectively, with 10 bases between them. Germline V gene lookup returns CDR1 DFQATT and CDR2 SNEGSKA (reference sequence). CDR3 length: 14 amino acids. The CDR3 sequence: CSARWGANNSPLHF. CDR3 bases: TGCAGTGCTAGATGGGGGGCCAATAATTCACCCCTCCACTTT.

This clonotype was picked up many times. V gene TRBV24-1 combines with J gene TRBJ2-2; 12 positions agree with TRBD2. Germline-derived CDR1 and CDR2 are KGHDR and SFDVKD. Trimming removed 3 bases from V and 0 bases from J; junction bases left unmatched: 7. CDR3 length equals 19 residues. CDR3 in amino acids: CATSDPLAGGFANTGELFF. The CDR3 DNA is TGTGCCACCAGTGATCCCCTAGCGGGAGGGTTCGCGAACACCGGGGAGCTGTTTTTT.

DNA of the CDR3: TGTGCCAGCACCCTAGGGGGACCGAACACCGGGGAGCTGTTTTTT. Translating gives CASTLGGPNTGELFF. The genes are TRBV2 and TRBJ2-2; D perhaps matches TRBD1 (6 bases). CDR3 length: 15 amino acids. V was cut by 7 bases and J by 0 bases, with 12 bases left in between. CDR1 is SNHLY and CDR2 is FYNNEI in the germline V gene.

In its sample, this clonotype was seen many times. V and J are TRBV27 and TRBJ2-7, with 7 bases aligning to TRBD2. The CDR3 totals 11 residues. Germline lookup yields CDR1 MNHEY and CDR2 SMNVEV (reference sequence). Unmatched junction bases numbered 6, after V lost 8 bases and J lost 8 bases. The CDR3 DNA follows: TGTGCCAGCGGGGGGGAACGACAGCAGTACTTC. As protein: CASGGERQQYF.

The CDR3 region is CASSVTGTSAGGTQYF. In DNA form, the CDR3 reads TGTGCCAGCAGCGTAACCGGGACTAGCGCCGGGGGGACCCAGTACTTC. V is TRBV7-8 and J is TRBJ2-5; 10 positions agree with TRBD2. The CDR3 is made up of 16 amino acids. With V trimmed by 5 bases and J by 7 bases, 13 bases remained unmatched. The germline gives CDR1 SGHVS, CDR2 FQNEAQ.

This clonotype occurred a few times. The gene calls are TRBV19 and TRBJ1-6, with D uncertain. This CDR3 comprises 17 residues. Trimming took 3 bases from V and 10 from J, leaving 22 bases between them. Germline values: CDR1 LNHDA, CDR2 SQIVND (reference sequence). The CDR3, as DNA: TGTGCCAGTAGTATTCGAAATTCCCAGGACCGAAAATCACCCCTCCACTTT. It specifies CASSIRNSQDRKSPLHF.

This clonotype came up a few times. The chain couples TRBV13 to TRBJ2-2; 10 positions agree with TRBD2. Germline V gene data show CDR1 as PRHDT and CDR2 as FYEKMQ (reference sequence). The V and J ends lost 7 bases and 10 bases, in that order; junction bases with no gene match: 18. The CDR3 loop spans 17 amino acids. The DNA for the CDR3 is TGTGCCAGCATCCCCGTCGGGGCTAGCGGGAGTCGGAAGGAGCTGTTTTTT. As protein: CASIPVGASGSRKELFF.

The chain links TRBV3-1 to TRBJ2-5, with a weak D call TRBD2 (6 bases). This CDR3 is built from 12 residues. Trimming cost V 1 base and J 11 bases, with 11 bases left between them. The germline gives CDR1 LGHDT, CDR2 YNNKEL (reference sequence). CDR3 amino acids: CASSQGDRGQYF. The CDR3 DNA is TGTGCCAGCAGCCAAGGCGACCGGGGGCAGTACTTC.

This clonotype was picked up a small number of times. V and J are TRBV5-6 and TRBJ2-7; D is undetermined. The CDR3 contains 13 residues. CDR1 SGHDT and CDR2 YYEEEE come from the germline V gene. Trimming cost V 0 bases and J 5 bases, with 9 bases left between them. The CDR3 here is CASSLVLQDEQYF. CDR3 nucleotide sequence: TGTGCCAGCAGCTTGGTGCTTCAAGACGAGCAGTACTTC.